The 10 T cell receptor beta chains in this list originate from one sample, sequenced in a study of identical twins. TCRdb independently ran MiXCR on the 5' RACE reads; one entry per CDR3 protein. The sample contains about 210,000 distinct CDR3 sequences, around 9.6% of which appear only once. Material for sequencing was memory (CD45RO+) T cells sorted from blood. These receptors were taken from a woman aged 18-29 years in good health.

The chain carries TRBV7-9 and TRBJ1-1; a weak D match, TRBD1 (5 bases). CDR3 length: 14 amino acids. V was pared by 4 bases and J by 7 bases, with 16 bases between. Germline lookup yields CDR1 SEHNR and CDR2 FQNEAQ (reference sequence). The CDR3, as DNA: TGTGCCAGCAGCTCCGACAGACTTAGCATTGAAGCTTTCTTT. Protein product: CASSSDRLSIEAFF.

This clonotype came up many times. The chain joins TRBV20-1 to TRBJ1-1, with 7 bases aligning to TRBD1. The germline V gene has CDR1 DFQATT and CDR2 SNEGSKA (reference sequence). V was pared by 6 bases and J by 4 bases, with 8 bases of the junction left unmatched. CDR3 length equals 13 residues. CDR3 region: CSAEQGYVTEAFF. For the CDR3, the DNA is TGCAGTGCGGAACAGGGGTACGTCACTGAAGCTTTCTTT.

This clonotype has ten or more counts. Here the CDR3 reads CASRQTSPNEQFF. DNA of the CDR3: TGTGCCAGCAGGCAGACTAGCCCCAATGAGCAGTTCTTC. This chain links TRBV12-3 or TRBV12-4 with TRBJ2-1; 7 bases agree with TRBD2. After removal of 6 bases from V and 6 bases from J, the junction contained 5 bases not matched to a gene. CDR3 length: 13 amino acids.

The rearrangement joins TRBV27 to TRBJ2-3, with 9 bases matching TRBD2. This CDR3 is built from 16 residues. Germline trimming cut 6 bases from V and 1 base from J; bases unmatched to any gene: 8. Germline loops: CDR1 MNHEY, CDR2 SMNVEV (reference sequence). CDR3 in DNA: TGTGCCAGCAGCCCCTTAGCGGGAGTGGGCACAGATACGCAGTATTTT. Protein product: CASSPLAGVGTDTQYF.

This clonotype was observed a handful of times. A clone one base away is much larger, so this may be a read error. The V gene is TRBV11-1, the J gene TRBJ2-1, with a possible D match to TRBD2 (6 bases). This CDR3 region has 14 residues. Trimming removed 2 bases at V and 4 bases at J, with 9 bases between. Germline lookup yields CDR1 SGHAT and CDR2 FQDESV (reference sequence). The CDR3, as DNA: TGTGCCAGCAGCTTATCGGGGGATTACAATGAGCAGTTCTTC. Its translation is CASSLSGDYNEQFF.

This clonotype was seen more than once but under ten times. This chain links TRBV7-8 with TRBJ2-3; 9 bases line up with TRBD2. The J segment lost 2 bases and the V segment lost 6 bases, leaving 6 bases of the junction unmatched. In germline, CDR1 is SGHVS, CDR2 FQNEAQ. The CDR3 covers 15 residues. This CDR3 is CASRGGGVITDTQYF. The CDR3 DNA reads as TGTGCCAGCAGGGGCGGGGGGGTCATCACAGATACGCAGTATTTT.

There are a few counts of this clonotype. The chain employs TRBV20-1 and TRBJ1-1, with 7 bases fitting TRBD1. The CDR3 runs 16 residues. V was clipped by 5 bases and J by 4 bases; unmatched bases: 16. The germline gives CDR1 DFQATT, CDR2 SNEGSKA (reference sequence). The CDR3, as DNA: TGCAGTGCTCCGCTATTACAGGGGATGTTTATCACTGAAGCTTTCTTT. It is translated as CSAPLLQGMFITEAFF.

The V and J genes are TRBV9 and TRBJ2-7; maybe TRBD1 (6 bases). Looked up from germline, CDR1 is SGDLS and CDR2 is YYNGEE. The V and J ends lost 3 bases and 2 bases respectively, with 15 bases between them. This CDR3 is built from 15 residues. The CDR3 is CASSATGYPTYEQYF. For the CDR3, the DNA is TGTGCCAGCAGCGCTACAGGGTACCCCACCTACGAGCAGTACTTC. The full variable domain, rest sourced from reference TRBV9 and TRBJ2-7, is DSGVTQTPKHLITATGQRVTLRCSPRSGDLSVYWYQQSLDQGLQFLIQYYNGEERAKGNILERFSAQQFPDLHSELNLSSLELGDSALYFCASSATGYPTYEQYFGPGTRLTVT.

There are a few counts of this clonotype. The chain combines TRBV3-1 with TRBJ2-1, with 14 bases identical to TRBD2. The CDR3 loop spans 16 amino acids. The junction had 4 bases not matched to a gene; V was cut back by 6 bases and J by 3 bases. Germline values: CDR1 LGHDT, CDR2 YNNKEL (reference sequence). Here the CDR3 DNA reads TGTGCCAGCAGAGGACTAGCGGGGGGTCTCTACAATGAGCAGTTCTTC. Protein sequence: CASRGLAGGLYNEQFF.

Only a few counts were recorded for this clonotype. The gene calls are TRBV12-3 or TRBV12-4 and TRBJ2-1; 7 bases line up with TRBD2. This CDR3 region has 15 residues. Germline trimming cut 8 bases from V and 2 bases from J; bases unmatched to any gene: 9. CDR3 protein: CASWNGRGTYNEQFF. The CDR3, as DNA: TGTGCCAGCTGGAATGGGCGGGGGACCTACAATGAGCAGTTCTTC.